This T cell receptor (beta chain) was identified in a study of PD-1 blockade in classical Hodgkin lymphoma. Study-level information: Nivolumab was administered to patients intravenously at 3 mg/kg every 2 weeks.

Sample time point: cycle 4 day 1 (C4D1), after 6 weeks of nivolumab. Relapse after autologous stem cell transplantation occurred in every patient, and brentuximab vedotin exposure varied. Clones were sequenced by immunoSEQ multiplex PCR, and TCRdb holds only the in-frame ones, with some missing. This sample yields roughly 64,000 clones, of which over 85% are seen a single time; roughly 8% belongs to the top ten. The CDR3 length is 12 residues. CDR1 and CDR2 from the germline V gene are MDHEN and SYDVKM. The germline V and J ends were trimmed by 2 bases and 8 bases, with 7 bases remaining between them. To note about this clone: The antigen is not known.

Findings and limits, study-wide: TCR diversity in CD4+, not CD8+, cells rose significantly by C4D1. Complete responders started with a diversity level that resembled newly diagnosed patients at baseline.

The TCR originated in a human donor with classical Hodgkin lymphoma. The source was peripheral blood mononuclear cells (PBMCs), collected before the fourth cycle of nivolumab. This chain links TRBV28 with TRBJ2-1; D remains unclear. CDR3 loop: CASSLGRDEQFF. The CDR3 DNA is TGTGCCAGCAGTTTAGGAAGGGATGAGCAGTTCTTC.